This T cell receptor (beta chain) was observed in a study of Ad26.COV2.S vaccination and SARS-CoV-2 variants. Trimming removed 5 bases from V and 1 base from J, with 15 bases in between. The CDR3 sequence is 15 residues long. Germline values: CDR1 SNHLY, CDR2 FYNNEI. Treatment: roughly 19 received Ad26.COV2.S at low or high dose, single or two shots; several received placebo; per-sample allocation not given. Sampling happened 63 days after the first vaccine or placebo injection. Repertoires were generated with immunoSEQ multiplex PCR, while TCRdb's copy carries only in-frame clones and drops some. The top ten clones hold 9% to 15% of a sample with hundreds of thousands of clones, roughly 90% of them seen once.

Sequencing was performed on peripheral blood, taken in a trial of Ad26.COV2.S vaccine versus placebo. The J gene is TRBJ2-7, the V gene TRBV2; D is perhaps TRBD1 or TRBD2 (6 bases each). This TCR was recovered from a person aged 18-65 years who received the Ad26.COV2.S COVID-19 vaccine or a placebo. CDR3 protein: CASSYDRGPSYEQYF. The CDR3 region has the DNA TGTGCCAGCAGTTATGACCGGGGGCCTTCCTACGAGCAGTACTTC.